The sample holds many counts of the clone carrying this T cell receptor beta chain. The record originates from a study of patients and donors after allogeneic stem cell transplantation. The CDR3 contains 15 residues. V lost 2 bases and J lost 7, with 20 bases in between. Looked up from germline, CDR1 is SQVTM and CDR2 is ANQGSEA. TCRdb reanalysed the RT-PCR reads using MiXCR and keeps one entry per CDR3 protein. The sample contains hundreds of thousands of distinct CDR3 sequences, 16% of which appear only once. Input material: blood, either unsorted or a sorted T cell fraction (not recorded which). This chain links TRBV29-1 with TRBJ2-5, with D possibly TRBD2 on 6 matching bases. The sequence was collected from a human donor who was either an allogeneic HSCT recipient or a stem cell or donor lymphocyte infusion donor (not recorded which). It is not recorded whose cells these are; they may come from a transplant donor. The CDR3 here is CSVERRDLLRGTQYF. CDR3 bases: TGCAGCGTTGAAAGGAGGGACCTATTAAGGGGGACCCAGTACTTC. Variable domain in full (rest from reference TRBV29-1 and TRBJ2-5): SAVISQKPSRDICQRGTSLTIQCQVDSQVTMMFWYRQQPGQSLTLIATANQGSEATYESGFVIDKFPISRPNLTFSTLTVSNMSPEDSSIYLCSVERRDLLRGTQYFGPGTRLLVL.